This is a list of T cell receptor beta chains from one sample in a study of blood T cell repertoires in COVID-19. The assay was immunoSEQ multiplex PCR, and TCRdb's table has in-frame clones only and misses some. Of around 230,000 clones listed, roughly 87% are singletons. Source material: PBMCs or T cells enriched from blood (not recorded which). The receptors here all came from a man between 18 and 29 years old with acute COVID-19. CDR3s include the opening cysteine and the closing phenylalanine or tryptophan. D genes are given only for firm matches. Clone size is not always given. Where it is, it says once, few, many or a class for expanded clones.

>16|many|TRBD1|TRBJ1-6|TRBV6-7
TGTGCCAGCAGTTACCCTAACAGGGGGTCTAGCGTACCCCTCCACTTT
CASSYPNRGSSVPLHF
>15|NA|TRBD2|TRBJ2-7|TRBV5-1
TGCGCCAGCAGCTTCCGACTAGCCGGAACCTACGAGCAGTACTTC
CASSFRLAGTYEQYF
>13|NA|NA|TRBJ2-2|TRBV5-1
TGCGCCAGCAGCTCACTAGAAGCCGGGGAGCTGTTTTTT
CASSSLEAGELFF
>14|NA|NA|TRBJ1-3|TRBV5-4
TGTGCCAGCAGCCCCGGGGGCTCTGGAAACACCATATATTTT
CASSPGGSGNTIYF
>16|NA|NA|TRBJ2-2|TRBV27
TGTGCCAGCAGTTCCCTCGGGGAGCGGGACACCGGGGAGCTGTTTTTT
CASSSLGERDTGELFF
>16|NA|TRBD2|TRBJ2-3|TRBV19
TGTGCCAGTAGAAAACTAGCGGGATCTAGCACAGATACGCAGTATTTT
CASRKLAGSSTDTQYF
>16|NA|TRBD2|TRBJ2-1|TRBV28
TGTGCCAGCAGTCCCTCTAGCGGGAGGGCATACAATGAGCAGTTCTTC
CASSPSSGRAYNEQFF
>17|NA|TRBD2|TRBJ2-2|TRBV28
TGTGCCAGCAGTCTCCGTTGGAGCGGGAGTGAGACCGGGGAGCTGTTTTTT
CASSLRWSGSETGELFF
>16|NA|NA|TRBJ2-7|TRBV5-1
TGCGCCAGCAGCCCGGTTGGCGGGCCCCGGTCCTACGAGCAGTACTTC
CASSPVGGPRSYEQYF
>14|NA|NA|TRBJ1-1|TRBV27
TGTGCCAGCAGTACGACGACAGGGAACACTGAAGCTTTCTTT
CASSTTTGNTEAFF
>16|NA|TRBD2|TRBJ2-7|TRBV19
TGTGCCAGTAGTCCACAAATAGCGGGAGGGTCCTACGAGCAGTACTTC
CASSPQIAGGSYEQYF
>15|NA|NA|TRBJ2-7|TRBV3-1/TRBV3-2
TGTGCCAGCAGCTACCACTATACCAGCTCCTACGAGCAGTACTTC
CASSYHYTSSYEQYF
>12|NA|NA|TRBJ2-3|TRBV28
TGTGCCAGCTTGGACTACACAGATACGCAGTATTTT
CASLDYTDTQYF
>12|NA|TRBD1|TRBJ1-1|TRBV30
TGTGCCTGGACACGGGACAGCGCTGAAGCTTTCTTT
CAWTRDSAEAFF
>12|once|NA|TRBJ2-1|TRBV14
TGTGCCAGCGATAACCAAAGGGGTCGGCAGTTCTTC
CASDNQRGRQFF
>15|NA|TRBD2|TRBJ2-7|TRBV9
TGTGCCAGCAGCGCCAGTAGCGGGATCTCCTACGAGCAGTACTTC
CASSASSGISYEQYF
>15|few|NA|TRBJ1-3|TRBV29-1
TGCAGCGTAGCCTCCGGGGTTTCCTATTTGGACACCATATATTTT
CSVASGVSYLDTIYF
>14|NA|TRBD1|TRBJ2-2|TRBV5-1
TGCGCCAGCAGCCTGACAGGGGATACCGGGGAGCTGTTTTTT
CASSLTGDTGELFF
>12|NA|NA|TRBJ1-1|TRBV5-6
TGTGCCAGCAGCCCGGGTAGCACTGAAGCTTTCTTT
CASSPGSTEAFF
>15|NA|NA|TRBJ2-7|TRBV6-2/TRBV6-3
TGTGCCAGCAGTTACGAGGTAGCGGCCTCCTACGAGCAGTACTTC
CASSYEVAASYEQYF
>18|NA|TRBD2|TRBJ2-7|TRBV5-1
TGCGCCAGCAGCTTATCGGAACTAGCGGGAGCCAACAGTGGCGAGCAGTACTTC
CASSLSELAGANSGEQYF
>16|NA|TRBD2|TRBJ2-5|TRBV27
TGTGCCAGCAGTGAACGGGGACTAGGGTACCAAGAGACCCAGTACTTC
CASSERGLGYQETQYF